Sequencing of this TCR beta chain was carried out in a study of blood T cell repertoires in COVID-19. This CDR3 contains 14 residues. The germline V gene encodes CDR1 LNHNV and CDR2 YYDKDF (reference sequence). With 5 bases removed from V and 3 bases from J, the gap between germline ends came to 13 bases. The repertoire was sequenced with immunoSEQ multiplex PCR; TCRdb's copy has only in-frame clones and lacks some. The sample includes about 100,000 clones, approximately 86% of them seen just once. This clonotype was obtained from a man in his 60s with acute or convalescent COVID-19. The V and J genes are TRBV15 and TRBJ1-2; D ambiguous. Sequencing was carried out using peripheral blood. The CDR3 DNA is TGTGCCACCAGCGGTCGACTCGGGGACTATGGCTACACCTTC. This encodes CATSGRLGDYGYTF.